The 26 T cell receptor beta chains below all came from one sample that was sequenced in a study of neurological immune-mediated disorders. Each CDR3 protein is one row after TCRdb ran MiXCR on the 5' RACE reads. Seen here are under 75,000 distinct CDR3 sequences, roughly 5% observed once, and the top ten hold about 6%. Sequenced sample: PBMCs. All receptors come from a human donor with multiple sclerosis. The donor label of this sample is uncertain.

In this sample, this clonotype turned up many times. This chain connects TRBV29-1 to TRBJ1-1; no reliable D call. Germline V gene data show CDR1 as SQVTM and CDR2 as ANQGSEA. The V gene lost 2 bases and the J gene lost 6 bases, with 4 bases spanning the gap. CDR3 size: 10 residues. The DNA for the CDR3 is TGCAGCGTTGAACCCCCTGAAGCTTTCTTT. Protein sequence: CSVEPPEAFF. Full variable domain (outside the CDR3, taken from reference TRBV29-1 and TRBJ1-1): SAVISQKPSRDICQRGTSLTIQCQVDSQVTMMFWYRQQPGQSLTLIATANQGSEATYESGFVIDKFPISRPNLTFSTLTVSNMSPEDSSIYLCSVEPPEAFFGQGTRLTVV.

The V and J genes are TRBV6-6 and TRBJ2-1, with 12 bases identical to TRBD2. With V trimmed by 2 bases and J by 2 bases, 7 bases remained unmatched. CDR1 is MNHNY, CDR2 SVGAGI, per germline (reference sequence). The length of the CDR3 is 18 residues. CDR3 residues: CASSYRSSGGAPYNEQFF. CDR3 DNA: TGTGCCAGCAGTTACCGGTCTAGCGGGGGGGCTCCCTACAATGAGCAGTTCTTC.

This clonotype was seen at least ten times. The V and J genes are TRBV5-1 and TRBJ1-1; D gene unclear. Germline CDR1 SGHRS, CDR2 YFSETQ. CDR3 length: 15 residues. V was clipped by 0 bases and J by 0 bases, with 9 bases between them. CDR3 DNA sequence: TGCGCCAGCAGCTTGGACGGGGATTTGAACACTGAAGCTTTCTTT. Translated: CASSLDGDLNTEAFF.

Many counts were recorded for this clonotype. The chain recombines TRBV5-1 with TRBJ1-2; D remains unclear. The CDR3 spans 13 residues. Looked up from germline, CDR1 is SGHRS and CDR2 is YFSETQ. Trimming took off 0 bases at V and 4 bases at J, with 7 bases between the two ends. The CDR3 is CASSLETSYGYTF. The CDR3 DNA sequence: TGCGCCAGCAGCTTGGAGACGAGCTATGGCTACACCTTC.

This clonotype was found a few times. The chain is built from TRBV29-1 and TRBJ2-2, with a possible D match to TRBD1 (6 bases). V lost 7 bases and J lost 6, with 12 bases in between. The CDR3 length is 12 residues. Germline values: CDR1 SQVTM, CDR2 ANQGSEA. The chain's CDR3 is CSAWQGSGELFF. The CDR3 coding sequence is TGCAGCGCGTGGCAGGGGTCCGGGGAGCTGTTTTTT.

The table lists this clonotype with many counts. The chain links TRBV6-5 to TRBJ2-1; D is unclear. V dropped 5 bases and J dropped 5 bases, with 16 bases sitting between them. In germline, CDR1 is MNHEY, CDR2 SVGAGI. CDR3 length: 15 residues. CDR3 in amino acids: CASSHADGANNEQFF. The CDR3 DNA follows: TGTGCCAGCAGTCACGCGGACGGAGCCAACAATGAGCAGTTCTTC.

In this sample, this clonotype turned up many times. The chain is built from TRBV10-3 and TRBJ2-3, with 7 bases that match TRBD1. Germline CDR1 and CDR2: ENHRY and SYGVKD. This CDR3 spans 13 amino acids. The junction had 6 bases not matched to a gene; V was cut back by 5 bases and J by 7 bases. CDR3 DNA: TGTGCCATCAGTAGTCCGACAGGGAATACGCAGTATTTT. Translated: CAISSPTGNTQYF.

This clonotype occurred many times. CDR3 DNA: TGTGCCAGCAGCCAAGATCTACGACAGGGGGACGAGCAGTACTTC. Translated: CASSQDLRQGDEQYF. The chain joins TRBV4-2 to TRBJ2-7; 9 positions match TRBD1. Germline V gene data show CDR1 as LGHNA and CDR2 as YNFKEQ. This CDR3 contains 15 residues. The junction had 5 bases not matched to a gene; V was cut back by 0 bases and J by 5 bases.

This clonotype was counted at least ten times. The genes are TRBV3-1 and TRBJ1-1; tentatively, D is TRBD1 (5 bases). This CDR3 has 12 residues. The V gene's germline CDR1 is LGHDT and CDR2 YNNKEL (reference sequence). V was clipped by 5 bases and J by 1 base, with 5 bases between them. Here the CDR3 reads CASSDRNTEAFF. CDR3 DNA sequence: TGTGCCAGCAGCGACAGGAACACTGAAGCTTTCTTT. Combining the CDR3 with reference TRBV3-1 and TRBJ1-1 gives the whole variable domain DTAVSQTPKYLVTQMGNDKSIKCEQNLGHDTMYWYKQDSKKFLKIMFSYNNKELIINETVPNRFSPKSPDKAHLNLHINSLELGDSAVYFCASSDRNTEAFFGQGTRLTVV.

This clonotype was picked up many times. This sequence joins TRBV7-8 and TRBJ2-2, with D possibly TRBD1 on 6 matching bases. In germline, CDR1 is SGHVS, CDR2 FQNEAQ. This CDR3 has 16 amino acids. Trimming removed 3 bases at V and 1 base at J, with 12 bases between. CDR3 amino acids: CASSFAGDRNTGELFF. For the CDR3, the DNA is TGTGCCAGCAGCTTCGCAGGGGATAGGAACACCGGGGAGCTGTTTTTT.

This clonotype showed up many times. The chain couples TRBV5-1 to TRBJ1-1; D possibly corresponds to TRBD1 (5 bases). Germline-derived CDR1 and CDR2 are SGHRS and YFSETQ. This CDR3 contains 14 residues. V shed 1 base and J shed 1 base, with 8 bases lying between them. The CDR3 nucleotides read TGCGCCAGCAGCTTGTTCGGGGGGAACACTGAAGCTTTCTTT. This encodes CASSLFGGNTEAFF.

There are many counts of this clonotype. V is TRBV5-1 and J is TRBJ2-6; D may be TRBD2 (5 bases). Germline V gene data show CDR1 as SGHRS and CDR2 as YFSETQ. The CDR3 covers 15 residues. V was trimmed by 4 bases and J by 3 bases, leaving 11 bases between them. For the CDR3, the DNA is TGCGCCAGCAGCCTCGACTATAGTGGGGCCAACGTCCTGACTTTC. This translates into CASSLDYSGANVLTF.

This clonotype was observed at least ten times. This chain links TRBV20-1 with TRBJ2-1; D remains unclear. The CDR3 covers 13 residues. Germline loops: CDR1 DFQATT, CDR2 SNEGSKA (reference sequence). With 3 bases removed from V and 0 bases from J, the gap between germline ends came to 6 bases. The CDR3 spells CSASRTSYNEQFF. As DNA, the CDR3 is TGCAGTGCTAGCCGGACCTCCTACAATGAGCAGTTCTTC.

This clonotype was seen repeatedly, ten times or more. The rearrangement uses TRBV5-1 and TRBJ2-7; 7 bases are a match to TRBD1. Germline CDR1 SGHRS, CDR2 YFSETQ. The CDR3 length is 15 residues. The V gene end was trimmed by 4 bases and the J gene end by 6 bases; junction bases not matched to a gene: 13. CDR3 loop: CASSRGGTRVGEQYF. Here the CDR3 DNA reads TGCGCCAGCAGCCGAGGGGGCACAAGGGTAGGCGAGCAGTACTTC.

This clonotype has ten or more counts. The CDR3 DNA reads TGTGCCATCAAAACTCGGGACGGCGGGCAGCACTATGGCTACACCTTC. Encoded protein: CAIKTRDGGQHYGYTF. The V and J genes are TRBV10-3 and TRBJ1-2, with a possible D match to TRBD1 (5 bases). This CDR3 has 16 residues. The germline V gene encodes CDR1 ENHRY and CDR2 SYGVKD. The V and J ends lost 7 bases and 3 bases respectively, with 21 bases between them.

This clonotype was seen ten or more times. The genes are TRBV20-1 and TRBJ2-7, with D perhaps given as TRBD1 or TRBD2 (5 bases each). V was cut by 4 bases and J by 2 bases, with 18 bases left in between. The CDR3 spans 15 residues. Germline V gene data show CDR1 as DFQATT and CDR2 as SNEGSKA (reference sequence). CDR3 sequence reads: CSANPGQSLTYEQYF. DNA for the CDR3: TGCAGTGCTAACCCGGGGCAGTCCTTAACCTACGAGCAGTACTTC.

This clonotype showed up many times. In DNA, the CDR3 is TGTGCCAGCAGAAGGGGGTTCACTGAAGCTTTCTTT. Protein sequence: CASRRGFTEAFF. V is TRBV6-5 and J is TRBJ1-1, with D perhaps TRBD1 (6 bases). CDR1 MNHEY and CDR2 SVGAGI come from the germline V gene. Trimming cost V 6 bases and J 4 bases, with 9 bases left between them. The CDR3 consists of 12 residues.

This clonotype was observed many times. The genes are TRBV5-1 and TRBJ2-2, with D perhaps matching TRBD1 (6 bases). CDR3 length: 14 amino acids. The V gene lost 4 bases and the J gene lost 4 bases, with 11 bases spanning the gap. CDR1 and CDR2 (germline): SGHRS, YFSETQ. In nucleotides, the CDR3 is TGCGCCAGCAGCCTTGGACAGAGCACCGGGGAGCTGTTTTTT. Its translation: CASSLGQSTGELFF.

This clonotype was counted at least ten times. This rearrangement joins TRBV5-6 to TRBJ2-2; the match to TRBD1 covers 10 bases. V was clipped by 2 bases and J by 6 bases; unmatched bases: 7. This CDR3 has 16 residues. CDR1 SGHDT and CDR2 YYEEEE come from the germline V gene. CDR3 amino acids: CASSFRDRGVSGELFF. The CDR3 coding sequence is TGTGCCAGCAGCTTCCGGGACAGGGGAGTCTCCGGGGAGCTGTTTTTT.

This clonotype was counted at least ten times. The chain has TRBV5-1 and TRBJ1-2; no reliable D call. The CDR3 contains 17 residues. The germline V and J ends were trimmed by 3 bases and 8 bases, with 26 bases remaining between them. CDR1 and CDR2 (germline): SGHRS, YFSETQ. CDR3 protein: CASSSTFLMKARDGYTF. The CDR3 coding sequence is TGCGCCAGCAGCTCGACCTTCCTTATGAAAGCCCGCGACGGCTACACCTTC.

This clonotype showed up many times. The chain uses TRBV5-1 and TRBJ1-1; D is unresolved. The CDR3 consists of 13 residues. V dropped 0 bases and J dropped 1 base, with 4 bases sitting between them. Germline loops: CDR1 SGHRS, CDR2 YFSETQ. CDR3 residues: CASSLDTNTEAFF. Here the CDR3 DNA reads TGCGCCAGCAGCTTGGACACGAACACTGAAGCTTTCTTT.

This clonotype has ten or more counts. The chain uses TRBV9 and TRBJ2-3; the D gene could be TRBD1 or TRBD2 (5 bases each). The CDR3 is made up of 15 amino acids. The germline V gene encodes CDR1 SGDLS and CDR2 YYNGEE. The V end was cut by 4 bases, the J end by 0 bases, with 12 bases between. In nucleotides, the CDR3 is TGTGCCAGCAGCTCGGGACCCTTTAGCACAGATACGCAGTATTTT. It codes for CASSSGPFSTDTQYF.

The table lists this clonotype with many counts. The gene calls are TRBV6-1 and TRBJ2-4; 16 positions match TRBD2. V shed 3 bases and J 4 bases; nucleotides not matched to a gene: 0. The CDR3 has 16 amino acids. Germline V CDR1 and CDR2: MNHNS, SASEGT. The CDR3 sequence: CASSEGLAGGKNIQYF. The CDR3 DNA reads TGTGCCAGCAGTGAGGGACTAGCGGGGGGGAAAAACATTCAGTACTTC.

This clonotype was found many times. The chain is built from TRBV5-1 and TRBJ2-1; 8 nucleotides align to TRBD1. Per the germline V gene, CDR1 is SGHRS and CDR2 is YFSETQ. The CDR3 covers 16 residues. V lost 0 bases, J lost 7 bases, and 9 bases stayed unmatched. The CDR3 DNA follows: TGCGCCAGCAGCTTGGGCCAGGGGGCCGTAGGTAATGAGCAGTTCTTC. Translation: CASSLGQGAVGNEQFF.

This clonotype was seen repeatedly, ten times or more. The rearrangement uses TRBV11-2 and TRBJ2-3, with D perhaps matching TRBD2 (5 bases). V gave up 5 bases and J gave up 0 bases, with 15 bases separating them. Germline values: CDR1 SGHAT, CDR2 FQNNGV. The CDR3 is 16 amino acids. Here the CDR3 DNA reads TGTGCCAGCAGCGCCGGACGGACTCCTAGCACAGATACGCAGTATTTT. Translation gives CASSAGRTPSTDTQYF.

At least ten counts were recorded for this clonotype. This chain links TRBV20-1 with TRBJ1-1, with D uncertain. Germline V gene lookup returns CDR1 DFQATT and CDR2 SNEGSKA (reference sequence). There are 13 residues in the CDR3. The V end lost 1 base, the J end lost 4 bases, and 10 bases lay between the germline ends. The CDR3 DNA follows: TGCAGTGCTAGAGCTTCTGACTTCACTGAAGCTTTCTTT. Amino acid sequence: CSARASDFTEAFF.